The 26 T cell receptor beta chains listed next were all sequenced from one sample in a study of T cell changes during pregnancy in multiple sclerosis. The table came from immunoSEQ multiplex PCR; TCRdb's copy has only in-frame clones and leaves some out. The sample carries approximately 80,000 clones, 93% recorded once. The material sequenced was peripheral blood, taken in the second trimester of pregnancy. Receptors were obtained from a female donor in good health, enrolled as a control in a pregnancy study.

The chain has TRBV12-5 and TRBJ1-3; D gene ambiguous. V lost 0 bases and J 4 bases, leaving 10 bases between the germline ends. The CDR3 is made up of 15 amino acids. Germline CDR1 is LGHNT and CDR2 is FRNRAP. The CDR3 region is CASGLVVSGGNTIYF. In DNA, the CDR3 is TGTGCTAGTGGTTTGGTCGTATCGGGAGGAAACACCATATATTTT.

CDR3 coding DNA: TGCAGCGTTGACAGGGGTAATGGCTACACCTTC. Translated: CSVDRGNGYTF. This chain uses TRBV29-1 with TRBJ1-2; D is perhaps TRBD1 (6 bases). The CDR3 loop spans 11 amino acids. V was clipped by 3 bases and J by 6 bases, with 8 bases between them. Per germline, CDR1 SQVTM and CDR2 ANQGSEA.

The J gene is TRBJ2-2, the V gene TRBV9; D perhaps matches TRBD1 (5 bases). Trimming took off 0 bases at V and 2 bases at J, with 11 bases between the two ends. This CDR3 region has 16 residues. The V gene's germline CDR1 is SGDLS and CDR2 YYNGEE. CDR3: CASSVAGRANTGELFF. Written as DNA, the CDR3 is TGTGCCAGCAGCGTAGCGGGCAGGGCTAACACCGGGGAGCTGTTTTTT.

The chain recombines TRBV5-1 with TRBJ2-1; TRBD2 agrees at 7 bases. Germline V gene lookup returns CDR1 SGHRS and CDR2 YFSETQ. Germline trimming cut 1 base from V and 8 bases from J; bases unmatched to any gene: 15. CDR3 size: 17 residues. The CDR3 DNA reads as TGCGCCAGCAGCTTGATCGTCGGGCCAAAGGCGGGGGATGAGCAGTTCTTC. This encodes CASSLIVGPKAGDEQFF.

This sequence joins TRBV19 and TRBJ1-2, with a possible D match to TRBD1 (5 bases). Germline V gene data show CDR1 as LNHDA and CDR2 as SQIVND (reference sequence). V was cut by 5 bases and J by 3 bases, with 13 bases left in between. This CDR3 contains 14 residues. The CDR3 sequence: CASSRPREDYGYTF. CDR3 DNA sequence: TGTGCCAGTAGTCGTCCCAGGGAGGACTATGGCTACACCTTC.

The chain's CDR3 is CASSQGTSGGAGTGELFF. CDR3 sequence (DNA): TGCGCCAGCAGCCAAGGGACTAGCGGGGGGGCGGGCACCGGGGAGCTGTTTTTT. The chain recombines TRBV4-3 with TRBJ2-2; 15 nucleotides line up with TRBD2. The CDR3 sequence is 18 residues long. Germline CDR1 LGHNA, CDR2 YSLEER. V gave up 1 base and J gave up 4 bases; unmatched junction bases: 4.

The rearrangement joins TRBV4-1 to TRBJ1-2; D is uncertain. There are 15 residues in the CDR3. V gave up 4 bases and J gave up 4 bases, with 16 bases separating them. Germline V gene lookup returns CDR1 MGHRA and CDR2 YSYEKL. CDR3 sequence: CASSREPGLSYGYTF. CDR3 coding DNA: TGCGCCAGCAGCCGTGAACCTGGTCTTAGCTATGGCTACACCTTC.

Concerning this clone itself: Sequence at one end of the junction differs from germline and may be a read error. This chain links TRBV7-7 with TRBJ2-3; a possible D gene is TRBD1 (7 bases). The germline gives CDR1 SSHAT, CDR2 FNYEAQ (reference sequence). There are 15 residues in the CDR3. The CDR3 loop is CASSFGRGVSDTQYF. The CDR3 nucleotides read TGTGCTAGCAGCTTCGGCAGGGGGGTATCAGATACGCAGTATTTT.

This clone was observed once. The chain employs TRBV9 and TRBJ1-2; 7 positions match TRBD1. CDR1 and CDR2 (germline): SGDLS, YYNGEE. The CDR3 consists of 16 residues. J was trimmed by 2 bases and V by 4 bases; bases with no gene match: 11. The CDR3 nucleotides read TGTGCCAGCAGCCCTCTCCGGGACAGCACAAACTATGGCTACACCTTC. This sequence encodes CASSPLRDSTNYGYTF.

The chain recombines TRBV5-1 with TRBJ2-2; 7 nucleotides agree with TRBD1. This CDR3 spans 16 amino acids. With 4 bases clipped from V and 7 bases from J, the junction kept 13 bases outside the gene matches. Germline V gene data show CDR1 as SGHRS and CDR2 as YFSETQ. The CDR3 nucleotides read TGCGCCAGCAGCGCTCGGACAGGAGGATCGGGCGGGGAGCTGTTTTTT. It encodes CASSARTGGSGGELFF. Variable domain in full (rest from reference TRBV5-1 and TRBJ2-2): KAGVTQTPRYLIKTRGQQVTLSCSPISGHRSVSWYQQTPGQGLQFLFEYFSETQRNKGNFPGRFSGRQFSNSRSEMNVSTLELGDSALYLCASSARTGGSGGELFFGEGSRLTVL.

The V gene is TRBV27, the J gene TRBJ2-1; 10 bases map to TRBD2. There are 15 residues in the CDR3. Looked up from germline, CDR1 is MNHEY and CDR2 is SMNVEV (reference sequence). V lost 2 bases, J lost 8 bases, and 6 bases stayed unmatched. CDR3 nucleotides: TGTGCCAGCAGTTTAAGAAGCGGGGGGGCCCATGAGCAGTTCTTC. Its translation is CASSLRSGGAHEQFF.

The gene calls are TRBV6-1 and TRBJ1-6, with 8 bases identical to TRBD1. The CDR3 sequence is 15 residues long. The V and J ends lost 6 bases and 9 bases, in that order; junction bases with no gene match: 10. Germline V gene lookup returns CDR1 MNHNS and CDR2 SASEGT. In DNA, the CDR3 is TGTGCCAGCAGGGGGGGGACAGGAGTTCTTTCACCCCTCCACTTT. Translated, it gives CASRGGTGVLSPLHF.

The rearrangement joins TRBV11-1 to TRBJ1-2; D ambiguous. There are 13 residues in the CDR3. Germline CDR1 SGHAT, CDR2 FQDESV (reference sequence). V was trimmed by 5 bases and J by 6 bases, leaving 13 bases between them. The CDR3, as DNA: TGTGCCAGCAGCCCCGGGTCCGCTCATGGCTACACCTTC. It encodes CASSPGSAHGYTF.

This chain uses TRBV15 with TRBJ2-1, with TRBD2 matching over 7 bases. Losses at the gene ends were 1 base for V and 3 bases for J; bases not matched to a gene: 6. The CDR3 runs to 16 residues. CDR1 is LNHNV, CDR2 YYDKDF, per germline (reference sequence). For the CDR3, the DNA is TGTGCCACCAGCAGAGGGGCTAGCGGCCTCTACAATGAGCAGTTCTTC. Its protein is CATSRGASGLYNEQFF.

The chain combines TRBV13 with TRBJ2-3, with TRBD2 matching over 9 bases. Germline loops: CDR1 PRHDT, CDR2 FYEKMQ (reference sequence). The CDR3 runs 15 residues. With V trimmed by 8 bases and J by 1 base, 7 bases remained unmatched. The CDR3 DNA sequence: TGTGCCAGCCGACCCCGCGGGGGGGGCACAGATACGCAGTATTTT. Its translation is CASRPRGGGTDTQYF. Full variable domain (missing parts from reference TRBV13 and TRBJ2-3): AAGVIQSPRHLIKEKRETATLKCYPIPRHDTVYWYQQGPGQDPQFLISFYEKMQSDKGSIPDRFSAQQFSDYHSELNMSSLELGDSALYFCASRPRGGGTDTQYFGPGTRLTVL.

This clone occurred once. Additional DNA sequences in this sample encode the identical CDR3. The rearrangement links TRBV27 to TRBJ1-2; 8 bases agree with TRBD1. The germline V gene encodes CDR1 MNHEY and CDR2 SMNVEV (reference sequence). The junction had 0 bases not matched to a gene; V was cut back by 2 bases and J by 1 base. The CDR3 has 14 amino acids. CDR3 in amino acids: CASSLGQGNYGYTF. CDR3 DNA: TGTGCCAGCAGTTTAGGACAGGGTAACTATGGCTACACCTTC.

The chain joins TRBV6-1 to TRBJ1-2; unclear D gene. CDR1 is MNHNS, CDR2 SASEGT, per germline. The V end lost 5 bases, the J end lost 7 bases, and 17 bases lay between the germline ends. The CDR3 is 14 residues long. The CDR3 spells CASSLSIPSGGYTF. CDR3 DNA: TGTGCCAGCAGTTTATCGATCCCGTCGGGTGGCTACACCTTC.

The gene calls are TRBV4-1 and TRBJ1-1; no firm D call. CDR3 length equals 13 residues. Trimming took 5 bases from V and 6 from J, leaving 13 bases between them. Looked up from germline, CDR1 is MGHRA and CDR2 is YSYEKL. DNA of the CDR3: TGCGCCAGCAGCTTCCGTAGTTTCTCTGAAGCTTTCTTT. Its protein product is CASSFRSFSEAFF.

Here the CDR3 reads CAWSPRTGPTYGYTF. The CDR3 DNA is TGTGCCTGGAGCCCCCGGACAGGCCCCACTTATGGCTACACCTTC. The chain couples TRBV30 to TRBJ1-2, with TRBD1 identical over 7 bases. The V and J ends lost 3 bases and 5 bases, in that order; junction bases with no gene match: 12. The CDR3 has 15 amino acids. The germline gives CDR1 GTSNPN, CDR2 SVGIG (reference sequence).

The V call is TRBV19, the J call TRBJ1-1; the match to TRBD1 covers 7 bases. Germline CDR1 is LNHDA and CDR2 is SQIVND (reference sequence). V lost 6 bases and J lost 1; bases outside the gene matches: 14. The CDR3 covers 17 residues. CDR3 nucleotide sequence: TGTGCCAGTAGGGGCCTACATGTGACAGGGACGAACACTGAAGCTTTCTTT. Translated, it gives CASRGLHVTGTNTEAFF.

The J gene is TRBJ1-5, the V gene TRBV5-1, with D maybe TRBD1 (5 bases). The CDR3 consists of 14 residues. Trimming pared 4 bases from V and 0 bases from J, leaving 8 bases between. Germline V lookup: CDR1 SGHRS, CDR2 YFSETQ. The CDR3 spells CASSKDTSNQPQHF. In DNA, the CDR3 is TGCGCCAGCAGCAAGGACACTAGCAATCAGCCCCAGCATTTT.

Points on this clone: The junction and the germline gene differ at one end; a read error may be behind it. The V call is TRBV5-1, the J call TRBJ2-1; perhaps TRBD1 as D (6 bases). CDR3 size: 15 residues. Germline-derived CDR1 and CDR2 are SGHRS and YFSETQ. The DNA of the CDR3 is TGCGCCAGCAGCTTGGGCTGGGGGCACGACAATGGGCAGTTCTTC. It encodes CASSLGWGHDNGQFF.

The genes are TRBV5-4 and TRBJ1-2; D gene unclear. The germline CDR1 and CDR2 sequences are SGHNT and YYREEE (reference sequence). V was pared by 6 bases and J by 4 bases, with 13 bases between. This CDR3 spans 13 amino acids. In nucleotides, the CDR3 is TGTGCCAGCACCCTGACTGGAAGCTATGGCTACACCTTC. Protein: CASTLTGSYGYTF.

The genes are TRBV19 and TRBJ2-7, with 12 bases lining up with TRBD1. The V and J ends lost 8 bases and 6 bases, in that order; junction bases with no gene match: 5. Germline CDR1 and CDR2: LNHDA and SQIVND (reference sequence). The CDR3 loop spans 13 amino acids. In DNA, the CDR3 is TGTGCCAGTTCCGGGACAGGGGGCGTCGAGCAGTACTTC. Protein: CASSGTGGVEQYF.

The rearrangement links TRBV27 to TRBJ1-2; the D is unclear. Trimming pared 2 bases from V and 4 bases from J, leaving 8 bases between. CDR1 MNHEY and CDR2 SMNVEV come from the germline V gene (reference sequence). The CDR3 sequence is 13 residues long. CDR3 protein: CASSLAGSYGYTF. The DNA of the CDR3 is TGTGCCAGCAGTTTAGCGGGGTCCTATGGCTACACCTTC.

J is TRBJ2-2 and V is TRBV9; a possible D gene is TRBD2 (5 bases). The CDR3 contains 17 residues. V lost 0 bases to trimming and J lost 4 bases, with 16 bases between them. Germline CDR1 reads SGDLS; CDR2 reads YYNGEE. CDR3 DNA: TGTGCCAGCAGCGTAGTAAGTGGGAGCGTGGCCACCGGGGAGCTGTTTTTT. Translating gives CASSVVSGSVATGELFF.